This T cell receptor beta chain was retrieved from a study of OX40 agonist ivuxolimab in advanced cancers. For the study at large: Patients' therapy was ivuxolimab, an antibody that acts as an agonist of OX40 (CD134). General observations from the study: At 0.1 to 3.0 mg/kg, clonal expansion of CD4+ and CD8+ blood T cells had occurred by week 6.

Turning to this clone: The antigen remains unidentified.

This CDR3 spans 12 amino acids. Germline CDR1 reads MGHDK; CDR2 reads SYGVNS. Trimming stripped 4 bases from V and 5 bases from J, with 8 bases between. Here immunoSEQ multiplex PCR was the method, and the copy in TCRdb shows in-frame clones only, minus some. The data show 40,000 to 50,000 clones, 84% seen once. This clonotype was obtained from an adult with an advanced solid tumor such as melanoma, head and neck, liver or kidney cancer. Source: CD4+ or CD8+ T cells sorted from blood, taken in a trial of the OX40 agonist ivuxolimab. This rearrangement joins TRBV25-1 to TRBJ2-5; a weak D match, TRBD1 (5 bases). The CDR3 nucleotides are TGTGCCAGCAGTGCAGGGTGGGAGACCCAGTACTTC. Its protein product is CASSAGWETQYF.